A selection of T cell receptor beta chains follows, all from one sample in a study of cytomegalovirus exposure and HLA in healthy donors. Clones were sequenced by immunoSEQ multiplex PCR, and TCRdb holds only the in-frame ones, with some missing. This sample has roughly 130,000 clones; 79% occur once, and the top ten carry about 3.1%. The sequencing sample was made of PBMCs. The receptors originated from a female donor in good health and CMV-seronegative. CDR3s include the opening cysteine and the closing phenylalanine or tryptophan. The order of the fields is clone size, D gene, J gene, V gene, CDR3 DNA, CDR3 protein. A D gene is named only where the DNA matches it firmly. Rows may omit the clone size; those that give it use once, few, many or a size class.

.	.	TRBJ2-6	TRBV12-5	TGTGCTAGTACTCGGGGGTTGCTTGGGGCCAACGTCCTGACTTTC	CASTRGLLGANVLTF
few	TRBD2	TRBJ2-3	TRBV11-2	TGTGCCAGCAGCAGGGGACTAGCGGGCCTCACAGATACGCAGTATTTT	CASSRGLAGLTDTQYF
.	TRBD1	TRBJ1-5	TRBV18	TGTGCCAGCTCAGTGACAGGGGGCAGCCAGCCCCAGCATTTT	CASSVTGGSQPQHF
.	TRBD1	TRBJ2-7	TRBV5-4	TGTGCCAGCAGCCCTCAAACAGGGGGCCCTAACTCCTACGAGCAGTACTTC	CASSPQTGGPNSYEQYF
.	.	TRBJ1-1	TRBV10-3	TGTGCCATCAGTGAGCCTACAGGACAGTCGGGCACTGAAGCTTTCTTT	CAISEPTGQSGTEAFF
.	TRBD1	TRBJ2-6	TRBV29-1	TGCAGCGTTGAGGGGGGGACAGGGGGCGCTGGGGCCAACGTCCTGACTTTC	CSVEGGTGGAGANVLTF
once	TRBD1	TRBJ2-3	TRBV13	TGTGCCAGCAGCCCCCCGATCGACAGGGGGGAGACAGATACGCAGTATTTT	CASSPPIDRGETDTQYF
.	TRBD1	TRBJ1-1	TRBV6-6	TGTGCCAGCAGTCCACCGGACAGGGGGAACACTGAAGCTTTCTTT	CASSPPDRGNTEAFF
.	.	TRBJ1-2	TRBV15	TGTGCCACCAGCAGAGATTATGGCAGGGTGGACTATGGCTACACCTTC	CATSRDYGRVDYGYTF
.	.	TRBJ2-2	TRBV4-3	TGCGCCAGCAGCCAGGGGGCAATGGGGGAGCTGTTTTTT	CASSQGAMGELFF
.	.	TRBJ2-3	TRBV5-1	TGCGCCAGCAGCTACGAGTCTAGCACAGATACGCAGTATTTT	CASSYESSTDTQYF
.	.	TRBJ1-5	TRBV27	TGTGCCAGCAGCTGGGACATGAATAGCAATCAGCCCCAGCATTTT	CASSWDMNSNQPQHF
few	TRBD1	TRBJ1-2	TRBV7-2	TGTGCCAGCAGCTTCCCCGACAGGGGGCGTCGGGGCTACACCTTC	CASSFPDRGRRGYTF
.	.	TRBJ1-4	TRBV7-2	TGTGCCAGCAGCCCCCGACAGGTTCTAGATGAAAAACTGTTTTTT	CASSPRQVLDEKLFF
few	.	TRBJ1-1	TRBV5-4	TGTGCCAGCAGCGGTCAAGAGACTGAAGCTTTCTTT	CASSGQETEAFF
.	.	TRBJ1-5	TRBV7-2	TGTGCCAGCAGCTCTAGTTCGGATCAGCCCCAGCATTTT	CASSSSSDQPQHF
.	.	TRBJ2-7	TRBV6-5	TGTGCCAGCAGTTACCGGTCGTCCTACGAGCAGTACTTC	CASSYRSSYEQYF
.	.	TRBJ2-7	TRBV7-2	TGTGCCAGCAGCCCGCAATCCCTTTCAGGGCAGTACTTC	CASSPQSLSGQYF
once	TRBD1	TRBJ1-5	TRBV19	TGTGCCAGTACCAGACAGGGAGGCGGCAATCAGCCCCAGCATTTT	CASTRQGGGNQPQHF
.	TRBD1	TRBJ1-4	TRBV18	TGTGCCAGCTCATTATTGACAGGGGAGGCGGGAAAACTGTTTTTT	CASSLLTGEAGKLFF
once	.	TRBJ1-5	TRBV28	TGTGCCAGCAGCCTACAGGGTAGGAGCAATCAGCCCCAGCATTTT	CASSLQGRSNQPQHF
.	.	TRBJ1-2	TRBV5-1	TGCGCCAGCAGCTTGGATCTATTGAGTAACTATGGCTACACCTTC	CASSLDLLSNYGYTF
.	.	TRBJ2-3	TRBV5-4	TGTGCCAGCAGCTACGCCCGCTACACAGATACGCAGTATTTT	CASSYARYTDTQYF
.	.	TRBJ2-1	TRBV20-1	TGCAGTGCTAGAGCTCTAGCAGAGCAGTTCTTC	CSARALAEQFF
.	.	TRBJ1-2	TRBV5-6	TGTGCCAGCAGCCCCTGGCGCAGGGATGGCTACACCTTC	CASSPWRRDGYTF
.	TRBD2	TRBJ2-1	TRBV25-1	TGTGCCAGCGGGGCTAGCGGGTACAATGAGCAGTTCTTC	CASGASGYNEQFF
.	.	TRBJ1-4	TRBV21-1	TGTGCCAGCAGCAAATTACAGAGTAATGAAAAACTGTTTTTT	CASSKLQSNEKLFF
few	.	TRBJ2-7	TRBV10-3	TGTGCCATCAGTGATGTGTCGTCCGAGCAGTACTTC	CAISDVSSEQYF
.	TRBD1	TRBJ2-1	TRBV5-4	TGTGCCAGCAGCACTAAGTCCGGGACAGGGGGCTATGAGCAGTTCTTC	CASSTKSGTGGYEQFF
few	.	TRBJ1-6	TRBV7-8	TGTGCCAGCAGCCAAGGGGGACGCAAACCCCTCCACTTT	CASSQGGRKPLHF
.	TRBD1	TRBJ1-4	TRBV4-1	TGCGCCAGCTGGCAGGGGGTAGGGTCGGCAACTAATGAAAAACTGTTTTTT	CASWQGVGSATNEKLFF
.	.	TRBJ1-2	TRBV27	TGTGCCAGCAGTTTACTCCAGGGGTGGACCTTC	CASSLLQGWTF
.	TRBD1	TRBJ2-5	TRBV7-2	TGTGCCAGCCCCCCCGGACAGGGAGGAGGGCAAGAGACCCAGTACTTC	CASPPGQGGGQETQYF
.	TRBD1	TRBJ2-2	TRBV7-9	TGTGCCAGCAGCCCCAACCAGGGGGCCCGCACCGGGGAGCTGTTTTTT	CASSPNQGARTGELFF
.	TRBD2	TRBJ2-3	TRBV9	TGTGCCAGCAGCGCGCAGACTAGCGGGGGGATAGATACGCAGTATTTT	CASSAQTSGGIDTQYF
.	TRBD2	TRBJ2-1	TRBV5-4	TGTGCCAGCAGCCCGAGGGGACTAGCGGGAGGGACTGATGAGCAGTTCTTC	CASSPRGLAGGTDEQFF
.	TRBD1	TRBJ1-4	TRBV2	TGTGCCAGCAGGGGGACAGGGGGAGATGAAAAACTGTTTTTT	CASRGTGGDEKLFF
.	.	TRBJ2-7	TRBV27	TGTGCCAGCAGTTTATCTCCCCCCCTGACAGCGAGCTCCTACGAGCAGTACTTC	CASSLSPPLTASSYEQYF
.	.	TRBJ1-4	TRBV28	TGTGCCAGCAGTCTGTGGACAACGGGGGATGGGGTACTGTTTTTT	CASSLWTTGDGVLFF
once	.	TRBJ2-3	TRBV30	TGTGCCTGGACCCCACCCCCCACTAGCCTGGGGGCAGATACGCAGTATTTT	CAWTPPPTSLGADTQYF
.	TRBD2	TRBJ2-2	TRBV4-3	TGCGCCAGCAGCCAAGATCCGGTCAGCGGGAACGGGGAGCTGTTTTTT	CASSQDPVSGNGELFF
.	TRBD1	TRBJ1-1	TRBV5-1	TGCGCCAGCGGTCGGACAGGGGAGGTTGGGAACACTGAAGCTTTCTTT	CASGRTGEVGNTEAFF
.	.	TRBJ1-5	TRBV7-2	TGTGCCAGCAGCTCCGCGTATAGCAATCAGCCCCAGCATTTT	CASSSAYSNQPQHF
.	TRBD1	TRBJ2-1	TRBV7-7	TGTGCTAGCAGCCGGGACAGCTACAATGAGCAGTTCTTC	CASSRDSYNEQFF
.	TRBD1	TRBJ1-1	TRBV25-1	TGTGCCAGTAAGAGCCAGGGGGCGCGCCAACCAGCTTTCTTT	CASKSQGARQPAFF
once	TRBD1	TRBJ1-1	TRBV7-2	TGTGCCAGCAGCTTAAGGGGCGGGACAGTGAGGACTGAAGCTTTCTTT	CASSLRGGTVRTEAFF
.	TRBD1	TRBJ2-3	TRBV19	TGTGCCAGTAGTAAAGGGACAGGCACAGATACGCAGTATTTT	CASSKGTGTDTQYF
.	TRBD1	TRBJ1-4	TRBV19	TGTGCCAGTAGATCCGAGCAGGGGGTCCGGGAAAAACTGTTTTTT	CASRSEQGVREKLFF
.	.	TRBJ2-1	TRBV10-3	TGTGCCATCAGGGCCCAGGACAATGAGCAGTTCTTC	CAIRAQDNEQFF
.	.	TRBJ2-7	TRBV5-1	TGCGCCAGCAGCTTGGCAGGCTTAAGCTACGAGCAGTACTTC	CASSLAGLSYEQYF
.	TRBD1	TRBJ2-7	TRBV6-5	TGTGCCAGCAGCCTCTTAGAGGGGGCCTCGAGCGAGCAGTACTTC	CASSLLEGASSEQYF
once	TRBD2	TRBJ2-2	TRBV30	TGTGCCTGGAGTGGAAGGACTAGCGGGAGATCATCCGGGGAGCTGTTTTTT	CAWSGRTSGRSSGELFF
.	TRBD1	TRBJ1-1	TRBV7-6	TGTGCCAGCAGCTATCGAAGGGACAGGGGATCTGAAGCTTTCTTT	CASSYRRDRGSEAFF
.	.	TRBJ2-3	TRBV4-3	TGCGCCAGCAGCCAAGACTGGACGGGGGACCATACAGATACGCAGTATTTT	CASSQDWTGDHTDTQYF
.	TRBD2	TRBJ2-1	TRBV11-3	TGTGCCAGCACCCTAGGGGCGGGAGCCACCTACAATGAGCAGTTCTTC	CASTLGAGATYNEQFF